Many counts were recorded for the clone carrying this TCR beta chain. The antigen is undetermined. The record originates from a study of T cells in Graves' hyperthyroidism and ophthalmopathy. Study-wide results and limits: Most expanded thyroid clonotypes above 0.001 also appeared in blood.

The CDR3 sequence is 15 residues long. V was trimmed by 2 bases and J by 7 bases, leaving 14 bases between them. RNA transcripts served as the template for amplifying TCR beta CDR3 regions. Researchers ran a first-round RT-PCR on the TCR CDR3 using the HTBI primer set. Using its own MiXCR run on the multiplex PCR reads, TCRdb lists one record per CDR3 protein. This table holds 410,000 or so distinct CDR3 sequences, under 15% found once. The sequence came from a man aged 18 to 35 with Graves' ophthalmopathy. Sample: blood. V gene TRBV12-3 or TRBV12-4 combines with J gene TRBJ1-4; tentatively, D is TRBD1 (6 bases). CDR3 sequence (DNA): TGTGCCAGCAGTTTATTTGGACAGCGGTCTGAAAAACTGTTTTTT. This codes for CASSLFGQRSEKLFF.